The 8 T cell receptor beta chains in this list originate from one sample, sequenced in a study of cytomegalovirus exposure and HLA in healthy donors. Profiling relied on immunoSEQ multiplex PCR, and the TCRdb table lists in-frame clones only, not all of them. This table holds about 160,000 clones, 75% to 90% found once. Input material: PBMCs. The receptors were gathered from a woman between 18 and 29 years old in good health and CMV-seronegative.

The J gene is TRBJ2-3, the V gene TRBV6-1; TRBD1 matches at 10 bases. The CDR3 covers 15 residues. The germline V gene has CDR1 MNHNS and CDR2 SASEGT. V shed 3 bases and J 1 base; nucleotides not matched to a gene: 1. The CDR3, as DNA: TGTGCCAGCAGTGACGGGACAGGGGGCACAGATACGCAGTATTTT. Encoded protein: CASSDGTGGTDTQYF.

The rearrangement links TRBV4-3 to TRBJ2-6; no reliable D call. Trimming took 1 base from V and 1 from J, leaving 8 bases between them. CDR3 length: 16 residues. Germline V gene lookup returns CDR1 LGHNA and CDR2 YSLEER. The chain's CDR3 is CASSQGPKSGANVLTF. The CDR3 nucleotides read TGCGCCAGCAGCCAAGGTCCCAAATCTGGGGCCAACGTCCTGACTTTC.

This clone was recorded a few times. The rearrangement links TRBV5-4 to TRBJ2-7; D remains ambiguous. Trimming cost V 2 bases and J 4 bases, with 4 bases left between them. Per the germline V gene, CDR1 is SGHNT and CDR2 is YYREEE (reference sequence). The CDR3 runs 11 residues. CDR3 loop: CASSFAYEQYF. For the CDR3, the DNA is TGTGCCAGCAGCTTCGCGTACGAGCAGTACTTC.

This rearrangement joins TRBV7-2 to TRBJ2-7; no firm D call. CDR3 length: 13 residues. Germline loops: CDR1 SGHTA, CDR2 FQGNSA. V was shortened by 2 bases and J by 2 bases, with 7 bases between the two germline ends. As DNA, the CDR3 is TGTGCCAGCAGCTTACGAGTAACCTACGAGCAGTACTTC. Protein: CASSLRVTYEQYF.

In its sample, this clone was seen a few times. The rearrangement joins TRBV27 to TRBJ1-5; possible D gene TRBD1, 6 bases. Germline V gene lookup returns CDR1 MNHEY and CDR2 SMNVEV (reference sequence). The CDR3 loop spans 15 amino acids. Trimming took 6 bases from V and 7 from J, leaving 19 bases between them. CDR3: CASRLSGVRGQPQHF. The CDR3 coding sequence is TGTGCCAGCAGACTTTCAGGGGTACGGGGCCAGCCCCAGCATTTT.

V and J are TRBV7-3 and TRBJ2-3, with D possibly matching TRBD2 (7 bases). CDR3 size: 16 residues. Germline loops: CDR1 SGHTA, CDR2 FQGTGA. The germline V and J ends were trimmed by 1 base and 2 bases, with 13 bases remaining between them. The CDR3 DNA follows: TGTGCCAGCAGCTTAAGCGGGGGCCTACTCACAGATACGCAGTATTTT. Translated: CASSLSGGLLTDTQYF.

This chain connects TRBV27 to TRBJ1-1; D remains ambiguous. Germline assignment: CDR1 MNHEY and CDR2 SMNVEV (reference sequence). The CDR3 spans 13 residues. The germline V and J ends were trimmed by 2 bases and 3 bases, with 7 bases remaining between them. CDR3 DNA sequence: TGTGCCAGCAGTTTAGGACTCTACACTGAAGCTTTCTTT. Its translation is CASSLGLYTEAFF.

This clone was recorded a few times. This chain uses TRBV19 with TRBJ1-1; TRBD1 matches at 7 bases. Germline V gives CDR1 LNHDA, CDR2 SQIVND (reference sequence). V lost 7 bases, J lost 4 bases, and 3 bases stayed unmatched. The CDR3 is 12 amino acids. The CDR3 is CASNPGGTEAFF. The DNA for the CDR3 is TGTGCCAGTAATCCAGGGGGCACTGAAGCTTTCTTT.